A selection of T cell receptor beta chains follows, all from one sample in a study of Ad26.COV2.S vaccination and SARS-CoV-2 variants. Data came from immunoSEQ multiplex PCR; TCRdb stores just in-frame clones and leaves some out. The repertoire has about 350,000 clones, around nine tenths of them found once; the top ten carry roughly 3.6%. The sample here was peripheral blood, taken in a trial of Ad26.COV2.S vaccine versus placebo. The receptors shown here come from a person between 18 and 65 years old who received the Ad26.COV2.S COVID-19 vaccine or a placebo. CDR3s include the opening cysteine and the closing phenylalanine or tryptophan. D genes are given only for firm matches. Size values are once, few and many counts, or a class for expanded clones, and some rows have none.

.	.	TRBV7-3	TRBJ2-2	TGTGCCAGCAGCTTAATCCCGGAGTCCACCGGGGAGCTGTTTTTT	CASSLIPESTGELFF
.	.	TRBV7-9	TRBJ1-1	TGTGCCAGCAGCAATGGGGGTGGACACATAAACACTGAAGCTTTCTTT	CASSNGGGHINTEAFF
TRBD2	.	TRBV11-3	TRBJ2-3	TGTGCCAGCAGCTTAGTTGGTCTAGCGGGGACTACAGATACGCAGTATTTT	CASSLVGLAGTTDTQYF
.	.	TRBV4-1	TRBJ1-2	TGCGCCAGCAGCCAAACAACATCGAATGGCTACACCTTC	CASSQTTSNGYTF
.	.	TRBV27	TRBJ2-2	TGTGCCAGCAGTTCTTACACCGGGAAGCTGTTTTTT	CASSSYTGKLFF
TRBD1	.	TRBV4-1	TRBJ1-3	TGCGCCAGCACCCCAGAGGGAGGGGGCGGAAACACCATATATTTT	CASTPEGGGGNTIYF
.	once	TRBV9	TRBJ1-1	TGTGCCAGCAGCGTAGGCATAATGAACACTGAAGCTTTCTTT	CASSVGIMNTEAFF
.	.	TRBV11-3	TRBJ2-3	TGTGCCAGCAGCTTTTCAGGAGAAAGCACAGATACGCAGTATTTT	CASSFSGESTDTQYF
.	.	TRBV6-2/TRBV6-3	TRBJ2-1	TGTGCCAGCAGCCTTTACGGCGTCCCCTACAATGAGCAGTTCTTC	CASSLYGVPYNEQFF
.	.	TRBV6-5	TRBJ1-2	TGTGCCACCAAACCAGGGAGCTATGGCTACACCTTC	CATKPGSYGYTF
.	.	TRBV4-1	TRBJ2-7	TGCGCCAGCAGCCAAGTAAATCACTACTCCTACGAGCAGTACTTC	CASSQVNHYSYEQYF
.	.	TRBV6-5	TRBJ2-7	TGTGCCAGCAGTTACGGACGACGAGTCTACGAGCAGTACTTC	CASSYGRRVYEQYF
.	once	TRBV14	TRBJ2-5	TGTGCCAGCAGCCAAGATCTAAGGACAGAAGGGGGAGAGACCCAGTACTTC	CASSQDLRTEGGETQYF
.	.	TRBV2	TRBJ2-5	TGTGCCAGCAGTGGCCGGGGGCGCGTTAATGGGACCCAGTACTTC	CASSGRGRVNGTQYF
.	.	TRBV5-1	TRBJ1-2	TGCGCCAGCAGCGGGGGGGAGGGCCCGGTTCAAGCTAACTATGGCTACACCTTC	CASSGGEGPVQANYGYTF
.	.	TRBV5-1	TRBJ1-1	TGCGCCAGCAGCCCGCAAGGGATGAACACTGAAGCTTTCTTT	CASSPQGMNTEAFF